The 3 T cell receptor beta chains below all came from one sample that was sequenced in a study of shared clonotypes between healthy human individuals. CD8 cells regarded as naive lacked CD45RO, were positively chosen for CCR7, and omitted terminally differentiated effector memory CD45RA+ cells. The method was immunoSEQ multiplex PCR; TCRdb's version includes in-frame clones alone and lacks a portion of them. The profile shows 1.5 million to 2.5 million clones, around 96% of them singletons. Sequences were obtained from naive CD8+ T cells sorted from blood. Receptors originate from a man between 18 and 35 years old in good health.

CDR3 nucleotides: TGTGCCAGCAGTCCGACTAGCGGGACCCTTCAAGAGACCCAGTACTTC. Amino acid sequence: CASSPTSGTLQETQYF. The V call is TRBV7-6, the J call TRBJ2-5, with TRBD2 matching over 11 bases. The CDR3 is 16 amino acids. In germline, CDR1 is SGHVS, CDR2 FNYEAQ. V lost 6 bases to trimming and J lost 2 bases; unmatched junction nucleotides: 8.

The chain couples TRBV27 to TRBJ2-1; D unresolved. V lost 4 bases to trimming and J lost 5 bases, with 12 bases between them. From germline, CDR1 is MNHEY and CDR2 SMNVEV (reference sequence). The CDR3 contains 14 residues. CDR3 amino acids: CASSWSFSHNEQFF. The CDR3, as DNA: TGTGCCAGCAGTTGGTCCTTTAGCCACAATGAGCAGTTCTTC.

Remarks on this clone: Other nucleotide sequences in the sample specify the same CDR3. CDR3 sequence (DNA): TGTGCCAGCAGCTTAGGCCCGGATTCCTACGAGCAGTACTTC. It is translated as CASSLGPDSYEQYF. The rearrangement joins TRBV13 to TRBJ2-7, with D unresolved. Germline V gives CDR1 PRHDT, CDR2 FYEKMQ (reference sequence). V was pared by 0 bases and J by 1 base, with 7 bases between. The CDR3 covers 14 residues.